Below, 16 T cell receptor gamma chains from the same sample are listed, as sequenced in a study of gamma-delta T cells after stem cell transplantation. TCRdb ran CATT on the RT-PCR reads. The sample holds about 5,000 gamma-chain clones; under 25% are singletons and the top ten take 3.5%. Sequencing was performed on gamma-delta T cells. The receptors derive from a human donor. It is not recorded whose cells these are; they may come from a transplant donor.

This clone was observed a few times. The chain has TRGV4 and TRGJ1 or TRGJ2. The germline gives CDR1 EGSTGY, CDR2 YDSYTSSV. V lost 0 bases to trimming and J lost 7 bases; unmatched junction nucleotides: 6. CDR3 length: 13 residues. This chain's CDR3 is CATWDGPWYKKLF. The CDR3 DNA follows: TGTGCCACCTGGGATGGGCCATGGTATAAGAAACTCTTT.

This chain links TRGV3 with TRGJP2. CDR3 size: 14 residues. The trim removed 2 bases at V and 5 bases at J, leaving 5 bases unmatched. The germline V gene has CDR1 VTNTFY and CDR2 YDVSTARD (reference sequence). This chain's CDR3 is CATWDNGSDWIKTF. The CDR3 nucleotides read TGTGCCACCTGGGACAATGGCAGTGATTGGATCAAGACGTTT.

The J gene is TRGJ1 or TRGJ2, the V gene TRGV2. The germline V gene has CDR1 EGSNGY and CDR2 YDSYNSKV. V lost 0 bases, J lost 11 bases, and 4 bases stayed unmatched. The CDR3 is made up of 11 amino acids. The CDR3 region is CATWDGREKLF. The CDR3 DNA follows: TGTGCCACCTGGGACGGGCGGGAGAAACTCTTT.

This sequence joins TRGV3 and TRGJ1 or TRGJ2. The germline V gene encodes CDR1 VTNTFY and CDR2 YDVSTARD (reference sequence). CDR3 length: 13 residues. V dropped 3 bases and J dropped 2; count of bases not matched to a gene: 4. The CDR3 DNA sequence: TGTGCCACCTGGGACCATCATTATTATAAGAAACTCTTT. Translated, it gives CATWDHHYYKKLF.

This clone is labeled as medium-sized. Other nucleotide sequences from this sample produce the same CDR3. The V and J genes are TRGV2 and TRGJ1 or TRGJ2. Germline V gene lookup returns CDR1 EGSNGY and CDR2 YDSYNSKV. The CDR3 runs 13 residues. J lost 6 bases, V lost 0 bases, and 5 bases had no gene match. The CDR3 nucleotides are TGTGCCACCTGGGACGGGCAGGGTTATAAGAAACTCTTT. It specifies CATWDGQGYKKLF.

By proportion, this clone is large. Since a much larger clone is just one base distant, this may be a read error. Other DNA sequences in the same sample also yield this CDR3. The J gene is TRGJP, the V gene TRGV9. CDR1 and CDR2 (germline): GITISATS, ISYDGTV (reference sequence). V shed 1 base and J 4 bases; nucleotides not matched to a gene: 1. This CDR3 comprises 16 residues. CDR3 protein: CALWEVQELGKKIKVF. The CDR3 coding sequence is TGTGCCTTGTGGGAGGTCCAAGAGTTGGGCAAAAAAATCAAGGTATTT.

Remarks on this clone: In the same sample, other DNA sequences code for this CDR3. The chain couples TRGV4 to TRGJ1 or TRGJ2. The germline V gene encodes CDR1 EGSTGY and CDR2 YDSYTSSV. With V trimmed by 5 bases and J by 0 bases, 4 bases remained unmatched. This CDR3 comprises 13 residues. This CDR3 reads CATWGLNYYKKLF. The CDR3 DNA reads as TGTGCCACCTGGGGTCTGAATTATTATAAGAAACTCTTT.

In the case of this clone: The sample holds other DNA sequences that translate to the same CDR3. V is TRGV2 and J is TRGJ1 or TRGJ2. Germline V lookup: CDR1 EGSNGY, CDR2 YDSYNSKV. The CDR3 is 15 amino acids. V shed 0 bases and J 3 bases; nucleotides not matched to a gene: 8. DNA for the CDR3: TGTGCCACCTGGGACGGGCCGGAGGGTTATTATAAGAAACTCTTT. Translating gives CATWDGPEGYYKKLF.

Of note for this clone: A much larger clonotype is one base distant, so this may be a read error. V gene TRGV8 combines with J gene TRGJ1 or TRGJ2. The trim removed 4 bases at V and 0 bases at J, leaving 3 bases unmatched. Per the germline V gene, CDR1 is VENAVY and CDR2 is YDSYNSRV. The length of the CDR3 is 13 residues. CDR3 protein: CATWEPNYYKKLF. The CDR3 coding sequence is TGTGCCACCTGGGAGCCGAATTATTATAAGAAACTCTTT.

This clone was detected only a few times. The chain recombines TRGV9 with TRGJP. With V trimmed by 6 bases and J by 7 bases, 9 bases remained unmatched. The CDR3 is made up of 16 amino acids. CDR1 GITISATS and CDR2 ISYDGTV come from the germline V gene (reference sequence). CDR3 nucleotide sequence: TGTGCCTTGTGGCTGGTAGGGGAGTTGGGCAAAAAAATCAAGGTATTT. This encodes CALWLVGELGKKIKVF.

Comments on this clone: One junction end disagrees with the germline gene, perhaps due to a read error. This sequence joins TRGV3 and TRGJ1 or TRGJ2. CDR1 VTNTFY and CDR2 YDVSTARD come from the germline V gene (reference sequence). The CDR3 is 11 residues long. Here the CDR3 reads CATGDRHKKLF. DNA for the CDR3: TGTGCCACCGGGGACAGGCATAAGAAACTCTTT.

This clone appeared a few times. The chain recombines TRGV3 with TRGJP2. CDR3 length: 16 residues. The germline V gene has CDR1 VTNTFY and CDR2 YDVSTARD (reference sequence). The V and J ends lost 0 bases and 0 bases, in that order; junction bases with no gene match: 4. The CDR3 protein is CATWDRRYSSDWIKTF. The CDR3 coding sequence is TGTGCCACCTGGGACAGGAGGTATAGTAGTGATTGGATCAAGACGTTT.

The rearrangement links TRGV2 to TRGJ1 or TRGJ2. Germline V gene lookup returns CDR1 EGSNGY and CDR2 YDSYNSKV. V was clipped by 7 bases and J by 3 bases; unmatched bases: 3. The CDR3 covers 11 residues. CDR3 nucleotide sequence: TGTGCCACCTGTCCTTATTATAAGAAACTCTTT. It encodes CATCPYYKKLF.

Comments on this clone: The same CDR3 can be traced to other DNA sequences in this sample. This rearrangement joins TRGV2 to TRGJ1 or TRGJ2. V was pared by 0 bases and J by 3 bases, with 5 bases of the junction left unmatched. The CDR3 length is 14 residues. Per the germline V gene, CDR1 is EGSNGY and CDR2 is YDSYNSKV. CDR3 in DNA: TGTGCCACCTGGGACGGGCGGGGTTATTATAAGAAACTCTTT. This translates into CATWDGRGYYKKLF.

CDR3 loop: CATWDRFSDWIKTF. The CDR3 DNA reads as TGTGCCACCTGGGACAGGTTTAGTGATTGGATCAAGACGTTT. This chain links TRGV3 with TRGJP2. The J segment lost 4 bases and the V segment lost 0 bases, leaving 2 bases of the junction unmatched. The CDR3 is 14 amino acids. Per the germline V gene, CDR1 is VTNTFY and CDR2 is YDVSTARD (reference sequence).

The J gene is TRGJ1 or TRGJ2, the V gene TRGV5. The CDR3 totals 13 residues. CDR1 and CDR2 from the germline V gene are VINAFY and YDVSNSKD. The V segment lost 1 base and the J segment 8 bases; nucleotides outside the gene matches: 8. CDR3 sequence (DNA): TGTGCCACCTGGGACAGCCGGGCCAATAAGAAACTCTTT. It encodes CATWDSRANKKLF.